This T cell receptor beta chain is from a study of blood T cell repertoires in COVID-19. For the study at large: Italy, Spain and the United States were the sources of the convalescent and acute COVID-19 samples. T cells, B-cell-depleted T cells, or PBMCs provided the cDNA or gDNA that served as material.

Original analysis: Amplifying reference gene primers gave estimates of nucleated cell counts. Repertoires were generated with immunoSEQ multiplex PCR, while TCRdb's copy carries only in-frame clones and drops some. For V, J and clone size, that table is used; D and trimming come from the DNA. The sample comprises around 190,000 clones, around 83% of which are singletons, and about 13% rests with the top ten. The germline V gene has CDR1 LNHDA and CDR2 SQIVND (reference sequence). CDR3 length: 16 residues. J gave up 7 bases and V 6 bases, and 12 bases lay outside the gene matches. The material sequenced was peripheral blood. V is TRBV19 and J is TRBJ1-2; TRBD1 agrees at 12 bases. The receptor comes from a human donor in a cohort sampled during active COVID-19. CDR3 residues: CASSHPGTGGAGGYTF. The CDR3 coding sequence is TGTGCCAGTAGCCACCCCGGGACAGGGGGCGCAGGTGGCTACACCTTC.